These T cell receptor beta chains were read from a single sample in a study of OX40 agonist ivuxolimab in advanced cancers. Some clones are missing from TCRdb's copy, which holds only in-frame ones; the method was immunoSEQ multiplex PCR. The sample contains about 73,000 clones, 90% of which appear only once. The sequencing here drew on CD4+ or CD8+ T cells sorted from blood, taken in a trial of the OX40 agonist ivuxolimab. The receptors originated from an adult with an advanced solid tumor such as melanoma, head and neck, liver or kidney cancer. CDR3s include the opening cysteine and the closing phenylalanine or tryptophan. The D gene is left open where the match is weak. The size entry is marked missing in some rows and otherwise reads once, few, many or a size class.

j_call	clone_size	v_call	d_call	cdr3_aa	cdr3_nt
TRBJ2-1	.	TRBV5-4	TRBD2	CASSVGLADSYNEQFF	TGTGCCAGCAGCGTCGGACTAGCGGACTCCTACAATGAGCAGTTCTTC
TRBJ2-5	.	TRBV18	.	CASSQEGRKQETQYF	TGTGCCAGCTCACAGGAAGGGCGGAAGCAAGAGACCCAGTACTTC
TRBJ1-3	few	TRBV5-5	.	CASSLTGSSGNTIYF	TGTGCCAGCAGCTTGACAGGGAGCTCTGGAAACACCATATATTTT
TRBJ2-5	once	TRBV7-6	.	CASSRRLGETQYF	TGTGCCAGCAGCAGGAGGCTGGGGGAGACCCAGTACTTC
TRBJ2-3	.	TRBV30	.	CAWSFPGMSTDTQYF	TGTGCCTGGAGTTTCCCAGGCATGTCAACAGATACGCAGTATTTT
TRBJ2-1	.	TRBV4-2	TRBD1	CASSQGETGGQFF	TGTGCCAGCAGCCAAGGCGAGACAGGGGGGCAGTTCTTC
TRBJ2-7	.	TRBV6-5	.	CASSYSGQGPYEQYF	TGTGCCAGCAGTTACTCGGGGCAGGGGCCCTACGAGCAGTACTTC
TRBJ2-5	.	TRBV5-4	.	CASSPGWGRETQYF	TGTGCCAGCAGCCCAGGCTGGGGTAGAGAGACCCAGTACTTC
TRBJ2-3	.	TRBV7-3	TRBD2	CASSRAGGPADTQYF	TGTGCCAGCAGCCGAGCGGGAGGTCCCGCGGATACGCAGTATTTT
TRBJ2-1	once	TRBV5-5	TRBD2	CASSLELAEYNEQFF	TGTGCCAGCAGCTTGGAGCTAGCGGAGTACAATGAGCAGTTCTTC
TRBJ2-7	.	TRBV7-8	TRBD1	CASSRTGYEQYF	TGTGCCAGCAGTCGGACAGGCTACGAGCAGTACTTC
TRBJ2-1	.	TRBV10-3	.	CAIRATRGNNEQFF	TGTGCCATCAGGGCGACCCGGGGAAACAATGAGCAGTTCTTC
TRBJ2-5	.	TRBV2	.	CASSVRRESFETQYF	TGTGCCAGCAGTGTCAGACGGGAATCGTTCGAGACCCAGTACTTC
TRBJ2-2	.	TRBV13	TRBD1	CASSPGQGGVTGELFF	TGTGCCAGCAGCCCAGGACAGGGAGGAGTCACCGGGGAGCTGTTTTTT
TRBJ2-2	.	TRBV29-1	.	CSVRQETGELFF	TGCAGCGTTCGACAGGAGACCGGGGAGCTGTTTTTT
TRBJ2-2	.	TRBV19	TRBD2	CASSFLAGGDTGELFF	TGTGCCAGTAGTTTCCTAGCGGGAGGCGACACCGGGGAGCTGTTTTTT
TRBJ2-1	.	TRBV15	TRBD2	CATSRDRSGKQFF	TGTGCCACCAGCAGAGATCGGAGCGGGAAGCAGTTCTTC
TRBJ1-4	.	TRBV14	.	CASSQDPSGAHREKLFF	TGTGCCAGCAGCCAAGATCCAAGCGGGGCCCACAGAGAAAAACTGTTTTTT
TRBJ2-4	.	TRBV6-1	TRBD1	CASNGQVSAKNIQYF	TGTGCCAGCAATGGACAGGTTTCAGCCAAAAACATTCAGTACTTC
TRBJ2-7	.	TRBV6-1	TRBD1	CASSISTGYGEQYF	TGTGCCAGCAGCATCTCGACAGGGTACGGGGAGCAGTACTTC
TRBJ2-1	.	TRBV28	TRBD1	CASRDVRDGSGGEQFF	TGTGCCAGCAGAGACGTAAGGGACGGATCAGGGGGTGAGCAGTTCTTC
TRBJ1-5	.	TRBV23-1	TRBD1	CASSLRDRGWEPQHF	TGCGCCAGCAGTCTCCGGGACAGGGGGTGGGAGCCCCAGCATTTT
TRBJ1-4	.	TRBV11-2	.	CASSSGLTATNEKLFF	TGTGCCAGCAGCTCAGGACTGACTGCAACTAATGAAAAACTGTTTTTT
TRBJ2-7	.	TRBV6-6	TRBD1	CASSWDSSYEQYF	TGTGCCAGCAGTTGGGACAGCTCCTACGAGCAGTACTTC
TRBJ1-4	.	TRBV30	.	CAWSAHRETRGEKLFF	TGTGCCTGGAGTGCCCACAGGGAGACTCGTGGTGAAAAACTGTTTTTT
TRBJ2-1	.	TRBV19	TRBD2	CASSWGLAYNEQFF	TGTGCCAGTAGTTGGGGACTAGCATACAATGAGCAGTTCTTC
TRBJ2-5	.	TRBV5-1	.	CASSLRDQQETQYF	TGCGCCAGCAGCTTGCGGGACCAACAAGAGACCCAGTACTTC
TRBJ1-6	.	TRBV7-3	TRBD1	CASSLFGQGGSPLHF	TGTGCCAGCAGCTTATTCGGACAGGGGGGCTCACCCCTCCACTTT